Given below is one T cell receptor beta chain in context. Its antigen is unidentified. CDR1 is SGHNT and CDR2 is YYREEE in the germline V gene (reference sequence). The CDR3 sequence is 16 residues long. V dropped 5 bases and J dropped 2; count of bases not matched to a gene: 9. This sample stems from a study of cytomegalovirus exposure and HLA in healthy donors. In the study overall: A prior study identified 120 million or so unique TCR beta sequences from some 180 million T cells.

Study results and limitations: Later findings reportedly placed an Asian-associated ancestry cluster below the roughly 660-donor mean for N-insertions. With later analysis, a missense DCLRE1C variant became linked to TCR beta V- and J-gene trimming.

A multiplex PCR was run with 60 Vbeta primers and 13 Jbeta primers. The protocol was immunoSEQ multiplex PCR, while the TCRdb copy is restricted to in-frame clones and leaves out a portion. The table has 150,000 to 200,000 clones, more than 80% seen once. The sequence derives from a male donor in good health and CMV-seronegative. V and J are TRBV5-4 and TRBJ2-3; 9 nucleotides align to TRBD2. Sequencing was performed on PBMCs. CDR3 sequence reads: CASRGSLAGLTDTQYF. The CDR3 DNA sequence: TGTGCCAGCAGAGGGAGTCTAGCGGGACTCACAGATACGCAGTATTTT.